This section outlines one T cell receptor beta chain sequence together with its context. Its target is not known. The data were obtained in a study of cytomegalovirus exposure and HLA in healthy donors. General study points: For most TCR sequences rarity was the rule, although some public TCRs occurred in many donors.

The PCR was carried out with 60 Vbeta primers and 13 Jbeta primers. TCRdb's table, derived via immunoSEQ multiplex PCR, lists solely in-frame clones and lacks some. The sample consists of around 130,000 clones, 77% of them appearing once. The CDR3 has 13 residues. With V trimmed by 4 bases and J by 5 bases, 3 bases remained unmatched. Germline V gives CDR1 SGHNT, CDR2 YENEEA. The sequence derives from a man younger than 30 in good health and CMV-seropositive. The sample comprised PBMCs. The V gene is TRBV11-3, the J gene TRBJ2-7; 9 positions agree with TRBD1. Here the CDR3 DNA reads TGTGCCAGCAGCTGGGGACAGGGCAACGAGCAGTACTTC. This codes for CASSWGQGNEQYF.